This TCR beta chain is from a study of PD-1 blockade in mismatch repair-deficient tumors. V lost 5 bases and J 3 bases, leaving 10 bases between the germline ends. Germline V gene sequence: CDR1 SGHNT, CDR2 YENEEA. CDR3 length equals 13 residues. Clones were read by immunoSEQ multiplex PCR, and TCRdb kept only the in-frame ones, dropping some. The sample holds about 79,000 clones, roughly 80% seen once. Every patient had mismatch repair deficiency by PCR or immunohistochemistry. The clonotype originates from an adult with mismatch repair-deficient cancer. This sequence joins TRBV11-3 and TRBJ2-5, with D possibly TRBD2 on 5 matching bases. Sequenced here: peripheral blood, sampled 44 weeks after starting pembrolizumab. The DNA for the CDR3 is TGTGCCAGCAGCCCGGACTCGGAAGAGACCCAGTACTTC. Translated: CASSPDSEETQYF.